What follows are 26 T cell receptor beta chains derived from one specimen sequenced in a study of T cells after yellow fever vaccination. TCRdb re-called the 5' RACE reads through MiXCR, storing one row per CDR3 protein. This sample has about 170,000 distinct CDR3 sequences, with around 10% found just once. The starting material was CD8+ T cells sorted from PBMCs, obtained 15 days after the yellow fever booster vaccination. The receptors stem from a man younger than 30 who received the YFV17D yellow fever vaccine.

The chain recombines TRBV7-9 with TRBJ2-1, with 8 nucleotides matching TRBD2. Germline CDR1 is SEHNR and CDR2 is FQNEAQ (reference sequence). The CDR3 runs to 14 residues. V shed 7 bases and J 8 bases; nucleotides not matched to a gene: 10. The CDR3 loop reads CASINSSGPHEQFF. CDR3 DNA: TGTGCCAGCATCAACTCTAGCGGGCCCCATGAGCAGTTCTTC.

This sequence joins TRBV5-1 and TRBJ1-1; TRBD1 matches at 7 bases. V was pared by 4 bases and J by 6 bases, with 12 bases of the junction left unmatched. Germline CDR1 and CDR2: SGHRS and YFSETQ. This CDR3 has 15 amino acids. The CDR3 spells CASSNLGTGDPEAFF. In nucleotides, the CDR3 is TGCGCCAGCAGCAACCTCGGTACAGGGGACCCTGAAGCTTTCTTT.

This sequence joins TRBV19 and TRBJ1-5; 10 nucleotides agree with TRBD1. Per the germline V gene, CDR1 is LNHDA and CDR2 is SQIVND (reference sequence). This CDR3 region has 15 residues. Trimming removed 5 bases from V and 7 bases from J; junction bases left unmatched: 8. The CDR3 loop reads CASSWGDRGYQPQHF. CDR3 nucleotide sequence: TGTGCCAGTAGTTGGGGGGACAGGGGATACCAGCCCCAGCATTTT.

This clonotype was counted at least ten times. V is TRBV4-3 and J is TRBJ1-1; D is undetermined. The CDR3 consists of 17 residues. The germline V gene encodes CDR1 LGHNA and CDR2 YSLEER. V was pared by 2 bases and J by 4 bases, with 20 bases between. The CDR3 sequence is CASSQTGRDCCGTEAFF. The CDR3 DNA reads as TGCGCCAGCAGCCAAACGGGCCGCGATTGTTGTGGCACTGAAGCTTTCTTT.

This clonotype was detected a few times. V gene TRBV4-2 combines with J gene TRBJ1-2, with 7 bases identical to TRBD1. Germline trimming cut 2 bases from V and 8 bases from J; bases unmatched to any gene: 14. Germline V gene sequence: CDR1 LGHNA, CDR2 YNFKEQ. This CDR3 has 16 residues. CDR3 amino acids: CASSQPERQGSEGYTF. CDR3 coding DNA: TGTGCCAGCAGCCAACCGGAACGACAGGGTTCGGAGGGCTACACCTTC.

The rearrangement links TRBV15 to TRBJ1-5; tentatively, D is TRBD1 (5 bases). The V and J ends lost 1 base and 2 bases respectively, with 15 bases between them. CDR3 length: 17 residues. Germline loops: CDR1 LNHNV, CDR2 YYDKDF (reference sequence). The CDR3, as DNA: TGTGCCACCAGCAGAGGAAAGGACACGTTGGGCAATCAGCCCCAGCATTTT. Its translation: CATSRGKDTLGNQPQHF.

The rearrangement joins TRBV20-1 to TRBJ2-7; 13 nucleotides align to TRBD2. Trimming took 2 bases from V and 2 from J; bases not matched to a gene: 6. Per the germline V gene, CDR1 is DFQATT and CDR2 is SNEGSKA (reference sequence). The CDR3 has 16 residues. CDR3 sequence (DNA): TGCAGTGCTAGACAGACTAGCGGGGGGCTTACCTACGAGCAGTACTTC. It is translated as CSARQTSGGLTYEQYF.

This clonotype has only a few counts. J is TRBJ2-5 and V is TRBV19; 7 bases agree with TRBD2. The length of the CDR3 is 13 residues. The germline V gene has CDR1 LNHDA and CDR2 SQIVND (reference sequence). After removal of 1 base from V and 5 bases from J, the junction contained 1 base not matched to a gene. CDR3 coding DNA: TGTGCCAGTAGTATAGGCGGGGGTGAGACCCAGTACTTC. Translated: CASSIGGGETQYF.

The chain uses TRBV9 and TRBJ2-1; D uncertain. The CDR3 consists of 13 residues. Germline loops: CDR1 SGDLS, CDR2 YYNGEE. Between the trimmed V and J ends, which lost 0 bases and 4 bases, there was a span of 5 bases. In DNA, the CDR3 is TGTGCCAGCAGCGTAGGGCGTTACAATGAGCAGTTCTTC. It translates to CASSVGRYNEQFF.

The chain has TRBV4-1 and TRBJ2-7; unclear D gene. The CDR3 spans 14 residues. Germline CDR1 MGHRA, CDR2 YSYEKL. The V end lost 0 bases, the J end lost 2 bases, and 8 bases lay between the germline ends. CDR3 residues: CASSQDGQAYEQYF. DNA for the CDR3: TGCGCCAGCAGCCAAGATGGGCAGGCCTACGAGCAGTACTTC.

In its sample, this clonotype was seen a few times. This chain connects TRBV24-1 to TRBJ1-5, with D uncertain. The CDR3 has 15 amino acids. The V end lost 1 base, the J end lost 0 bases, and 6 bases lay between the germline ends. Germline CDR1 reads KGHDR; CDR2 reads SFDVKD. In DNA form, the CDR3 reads TGTGCCACCAGTGATTTCCAGTTTAGCAATCAGCCCCAGCATTTT. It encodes CATSDFQFSNQPQHF.

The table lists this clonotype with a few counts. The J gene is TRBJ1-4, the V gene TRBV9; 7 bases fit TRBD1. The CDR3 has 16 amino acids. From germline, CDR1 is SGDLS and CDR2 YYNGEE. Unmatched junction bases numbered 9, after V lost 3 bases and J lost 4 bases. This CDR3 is CASSARTGTDNEKLFF. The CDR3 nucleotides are TGTGCCAGCAGCGCCCGGACCGGGACAGATAATGAAAAACTGTTTTTT. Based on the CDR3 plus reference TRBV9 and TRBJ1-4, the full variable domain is DSGVTQTPKHLITATGQRVTLRCSPRSGDLSVYWYQQSLDQGLQFLIQYYNGEERAKGNILERFSAQQFPDLHSELNLSSLELGDSALYFCASSARTGTDNEKLFFGSGTQLSVL.

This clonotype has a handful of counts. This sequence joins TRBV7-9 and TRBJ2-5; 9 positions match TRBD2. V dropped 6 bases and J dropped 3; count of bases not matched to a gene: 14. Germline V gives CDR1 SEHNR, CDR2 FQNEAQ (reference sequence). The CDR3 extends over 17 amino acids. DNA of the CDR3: TGTGCCAGCAGTAGACGAGCGGGGGGCCCTCCCGAAGAGACCCAGTACTTC. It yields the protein CASSRRAGGPPEETQYF.

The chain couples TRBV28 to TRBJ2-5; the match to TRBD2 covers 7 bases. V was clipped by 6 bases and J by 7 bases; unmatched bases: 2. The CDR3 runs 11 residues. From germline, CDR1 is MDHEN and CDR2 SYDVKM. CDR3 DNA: TGTGCCAGCAGCCCGGGGGGGACCCAGTACTTC. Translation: CASSPGGTQYF.

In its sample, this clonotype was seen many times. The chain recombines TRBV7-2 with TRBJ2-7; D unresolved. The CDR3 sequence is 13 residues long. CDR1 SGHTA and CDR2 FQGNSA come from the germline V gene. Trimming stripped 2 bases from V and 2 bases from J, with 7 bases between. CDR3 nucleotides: TGTGCCAGCAGCTTATACCTTACCTACGAGCAGTACTTC. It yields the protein CASSLYLTYEQYF.

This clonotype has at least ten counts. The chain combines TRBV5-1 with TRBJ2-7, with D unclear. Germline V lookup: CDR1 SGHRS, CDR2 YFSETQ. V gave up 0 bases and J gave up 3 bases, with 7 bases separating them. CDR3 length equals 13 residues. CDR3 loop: CASSLAPGYEQYV. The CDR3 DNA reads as TGCGCCAGCAGCTTGGCTCCAGGCTACGAGCAGTACGTC.

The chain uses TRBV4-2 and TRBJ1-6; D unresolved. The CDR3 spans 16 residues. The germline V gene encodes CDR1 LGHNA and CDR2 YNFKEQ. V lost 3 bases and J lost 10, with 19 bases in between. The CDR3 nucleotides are TGTGCCAGCAGCCACGCTCTTGACGTCTTGGGGTCACCCCTCCACTTT. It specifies CASSHALDVLGSPLHF.

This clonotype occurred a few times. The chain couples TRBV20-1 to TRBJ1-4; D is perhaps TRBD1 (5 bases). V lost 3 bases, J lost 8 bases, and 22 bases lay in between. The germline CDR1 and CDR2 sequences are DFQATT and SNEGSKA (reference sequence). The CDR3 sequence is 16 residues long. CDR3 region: CSARPWGSGDREKLFF. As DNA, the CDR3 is TGCAGTGCTAGGCCGTGGGGGAGCGGGGATAGAGAAAAACTGTTTTTT.

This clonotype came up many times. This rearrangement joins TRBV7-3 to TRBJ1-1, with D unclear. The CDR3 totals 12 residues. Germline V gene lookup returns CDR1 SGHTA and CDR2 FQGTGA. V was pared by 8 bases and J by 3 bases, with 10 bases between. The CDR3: CASVQPHTEAFF. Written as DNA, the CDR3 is TGTGCCAGCGTACAGCCTCACACTGAAGCTTTCTTT.

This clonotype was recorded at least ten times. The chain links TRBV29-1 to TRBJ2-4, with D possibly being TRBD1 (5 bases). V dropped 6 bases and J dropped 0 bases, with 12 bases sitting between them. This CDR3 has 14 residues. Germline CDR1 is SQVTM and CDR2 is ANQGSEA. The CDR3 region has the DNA TGCAGCGTCGACAGCCCGCTAGCCAAAAACATTCAGTACTTC. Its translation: CSVDSPLAKNIQYF.

The CDR3 sequence is CASSKDIPAGAENTGELFF. CDR3 in DNA: TGTGCCAGCAGCAAAGACATTCCAGCGGGGGCCGAGAACACCGGGGAGCTGTTTTTT. V gene TRBV21-1 combines with J gene TRBJ2-2; the D call in the table, TRBD1, was not verified against the DNA. TRBV21-1 has pseudogene status. The CDR3 sequence is 19 residues long.

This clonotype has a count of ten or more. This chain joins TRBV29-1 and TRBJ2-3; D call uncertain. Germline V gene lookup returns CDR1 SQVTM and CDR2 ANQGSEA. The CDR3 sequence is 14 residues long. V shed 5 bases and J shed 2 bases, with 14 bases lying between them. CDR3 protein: CSVQGGIYTDTQYF. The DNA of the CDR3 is TGCAGCGTTCAAGGCGGTATCTACACAGATACGCAGTATTTT.

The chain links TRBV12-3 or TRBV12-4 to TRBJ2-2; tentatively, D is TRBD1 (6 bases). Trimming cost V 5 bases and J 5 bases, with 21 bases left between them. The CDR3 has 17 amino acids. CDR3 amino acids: CASSPPSQGAITGELFF. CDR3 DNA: TGTGCCAGCAGTCCACCCTCACAGGGCGCGATTACCGGGGAGCTGTTTTTT.

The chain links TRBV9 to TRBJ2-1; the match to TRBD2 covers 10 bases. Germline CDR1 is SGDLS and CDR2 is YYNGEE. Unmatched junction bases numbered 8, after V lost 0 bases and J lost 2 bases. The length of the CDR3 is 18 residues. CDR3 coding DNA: TGTGCCAGCAGCGTAGTAGCGGGGGGCCTCCCGGCCTACAATGAGCAGTTCTTC. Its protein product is CASSVVAGGLPAYNEQFF.

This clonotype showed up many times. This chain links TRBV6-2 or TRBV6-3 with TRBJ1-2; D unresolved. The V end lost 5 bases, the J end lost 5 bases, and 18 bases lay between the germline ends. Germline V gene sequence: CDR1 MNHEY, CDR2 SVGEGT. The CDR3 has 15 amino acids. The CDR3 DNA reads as TGTGCCAGCAGTCCTGACTTGCTACCGGGATATGGCTACACCTTC. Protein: CASSPDLLPGYGYTF.

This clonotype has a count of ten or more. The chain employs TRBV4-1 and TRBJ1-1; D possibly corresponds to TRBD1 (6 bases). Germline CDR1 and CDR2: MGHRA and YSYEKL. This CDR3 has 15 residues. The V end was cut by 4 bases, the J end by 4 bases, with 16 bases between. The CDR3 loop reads CASSPNTGSGTEAFF. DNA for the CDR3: TGCGCCAGCAGCCCGAACACAGGGTCGGGCACTGAAGCTTTCTTT.